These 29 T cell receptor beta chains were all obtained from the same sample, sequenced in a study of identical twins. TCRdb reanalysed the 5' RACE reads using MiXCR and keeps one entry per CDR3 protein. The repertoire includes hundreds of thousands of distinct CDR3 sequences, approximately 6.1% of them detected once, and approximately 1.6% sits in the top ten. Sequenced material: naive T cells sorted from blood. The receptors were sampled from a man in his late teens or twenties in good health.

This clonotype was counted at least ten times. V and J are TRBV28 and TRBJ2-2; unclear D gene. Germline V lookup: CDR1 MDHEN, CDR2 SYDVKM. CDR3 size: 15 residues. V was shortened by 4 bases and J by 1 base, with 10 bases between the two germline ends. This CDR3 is CASSSIRENTGELFF. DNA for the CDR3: TGTGCCAGCAGTTCGATACGAGAGAACACCGGGGAGCTGTTTTTT. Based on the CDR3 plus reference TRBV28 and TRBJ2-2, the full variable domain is DVKVTQSSRYLVKRTGEKVFLECVQDMDHENMFWYRQDPGLGLRLIYFSYDVKMKEKGDIPEGYSVSREKKERFSLILESASTNQTSMYLCASSSIRENTGELFFGEGSRLTVL.

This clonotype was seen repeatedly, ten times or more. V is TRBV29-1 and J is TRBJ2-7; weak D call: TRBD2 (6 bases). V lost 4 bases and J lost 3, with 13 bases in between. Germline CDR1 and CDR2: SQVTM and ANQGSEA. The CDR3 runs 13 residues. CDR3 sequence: CSVGASDIYEQYF. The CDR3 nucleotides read TGCAGCGTTGGGGCTAGCGATATCTACGAGCAGTACTTC.

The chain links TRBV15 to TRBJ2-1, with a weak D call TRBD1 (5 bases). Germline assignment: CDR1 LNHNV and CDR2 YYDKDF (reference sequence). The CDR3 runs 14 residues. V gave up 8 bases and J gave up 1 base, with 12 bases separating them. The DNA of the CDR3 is TGTGCCACCGGGGCGGCATCTTCCTACAATGAGCAGTTCTTC. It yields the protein CATGAASSYNEQFF.

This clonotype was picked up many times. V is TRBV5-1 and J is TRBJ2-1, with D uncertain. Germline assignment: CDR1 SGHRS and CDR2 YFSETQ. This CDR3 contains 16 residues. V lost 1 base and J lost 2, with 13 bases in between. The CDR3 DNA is TGCGCCAGCAGCTTGTCTGGGCCACAAACCTACAATGAGCAGTTCTTC. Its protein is CASSLSGPQTYNEQFF.

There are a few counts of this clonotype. This CDR3 reads CASKGVATNEQFF. The CDR3 nucleotides are TGTGCCAGCAAGGGGGTAGCTACCAATGAGCAGTTCTTC. V usage is TRBV12-3 or TRBV12-4 and J usage is TRBJ2-1; tentatively, D is TRBD1 (6 bases). The CDR3 has 13 residues. Trimming pared 7 bases from V and 6 bases from J, leaving 13 bases between.

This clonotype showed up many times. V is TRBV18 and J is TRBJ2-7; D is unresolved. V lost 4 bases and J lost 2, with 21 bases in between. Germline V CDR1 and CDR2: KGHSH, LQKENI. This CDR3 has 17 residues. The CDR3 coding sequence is TGTGCCAGCTCACACGACCCGGTTCAAGGCAGGACCTACGAGCAGTACTTC. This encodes CASSHDPVQGRTYEQYF.

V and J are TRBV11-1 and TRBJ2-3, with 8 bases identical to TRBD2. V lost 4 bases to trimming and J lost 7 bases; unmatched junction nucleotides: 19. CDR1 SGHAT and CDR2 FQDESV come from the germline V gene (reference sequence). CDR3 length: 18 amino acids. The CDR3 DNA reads TGTGCCAGCAGCTCCCGGCCTCGCGGAAGCGGGAGAACAAATACGCAGTATTTT. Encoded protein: CASSSRPRGSGRTNTQYF.

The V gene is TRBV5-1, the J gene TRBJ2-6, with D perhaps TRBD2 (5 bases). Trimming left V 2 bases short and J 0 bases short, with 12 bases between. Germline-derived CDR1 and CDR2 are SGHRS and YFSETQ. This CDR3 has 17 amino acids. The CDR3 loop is CASSFREKDSGANVLTF. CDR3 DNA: TGCGCCAGCAGCTTTCGGGAAAAAGACTCTGGGGCCAACGTCCTGACTTTC.

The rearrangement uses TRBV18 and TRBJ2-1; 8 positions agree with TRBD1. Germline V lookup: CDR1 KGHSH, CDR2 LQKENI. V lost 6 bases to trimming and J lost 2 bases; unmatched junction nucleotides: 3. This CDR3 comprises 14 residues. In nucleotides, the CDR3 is TGTGCCAGCTCTCAGGACAGGGCCTACAATGAGCAGTTCTTC. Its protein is CASSQDRAYNEQFF.

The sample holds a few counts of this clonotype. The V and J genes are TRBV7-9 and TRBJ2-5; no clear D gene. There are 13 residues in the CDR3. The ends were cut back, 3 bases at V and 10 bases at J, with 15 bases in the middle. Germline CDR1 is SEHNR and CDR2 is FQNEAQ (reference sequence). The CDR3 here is CASSFRTNEDQYF. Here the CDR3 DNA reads TGTGCCAGCAGCTTCCGGACCAACGAGGACCAGTACTTC.

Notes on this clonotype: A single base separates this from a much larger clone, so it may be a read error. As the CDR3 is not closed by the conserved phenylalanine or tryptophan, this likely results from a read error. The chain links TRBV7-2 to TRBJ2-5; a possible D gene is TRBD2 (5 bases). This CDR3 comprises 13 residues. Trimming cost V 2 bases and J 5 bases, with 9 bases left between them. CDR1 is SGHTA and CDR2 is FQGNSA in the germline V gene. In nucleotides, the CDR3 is TGTGCCAGCAGCTTATCTTCGGGGGAGACCCAGTACTAC. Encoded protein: CASSLSSGETQYY.

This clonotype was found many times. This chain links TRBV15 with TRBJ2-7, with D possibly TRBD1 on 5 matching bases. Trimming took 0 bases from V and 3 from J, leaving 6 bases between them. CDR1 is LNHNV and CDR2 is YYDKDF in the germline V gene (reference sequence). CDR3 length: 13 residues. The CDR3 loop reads CATSRDQGYEQYF. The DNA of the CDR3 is TGTGCCACCAGCAGAGATCAGGGCTACGAGCAGTACTTC.

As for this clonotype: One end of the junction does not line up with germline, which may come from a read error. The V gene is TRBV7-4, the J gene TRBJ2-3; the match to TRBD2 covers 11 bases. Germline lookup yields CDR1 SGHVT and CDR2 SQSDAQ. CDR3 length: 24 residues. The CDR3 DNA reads TGTGCCAGCAGCTTCTCAAGACGGGAGGTCATAGGACTAGCGGGCCCCCCAGGGGAAGATATGCAGTATTTT. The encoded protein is CASSFSRREVIGLAGPPGEDMQYF.

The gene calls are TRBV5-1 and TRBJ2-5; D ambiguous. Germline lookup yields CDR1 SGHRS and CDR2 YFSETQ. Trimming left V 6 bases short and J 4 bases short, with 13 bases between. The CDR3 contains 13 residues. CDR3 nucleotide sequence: TGCGCCAGCACTAGAGCCTGGGGAGAGACCCAGTACTTC. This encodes CASTRAWGETQYF.

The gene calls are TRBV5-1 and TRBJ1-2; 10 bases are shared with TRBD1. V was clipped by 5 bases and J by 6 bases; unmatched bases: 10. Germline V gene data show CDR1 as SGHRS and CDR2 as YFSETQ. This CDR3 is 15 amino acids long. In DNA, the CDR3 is TGCGCCAGCAGTCCTGCCGGGACAGGGGCTAATGGCTACACCTTC. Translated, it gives CASSPAGTGANGYTF. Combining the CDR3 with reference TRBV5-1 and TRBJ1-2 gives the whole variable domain KAGVTQTPRYLIKTRGQQVTLSCSPISGHRSVSWYQQTPGQGLQFLFEYFSETQRNKGNFPGRFSGRQFSNSRSEMNVSTLELGDSALYLCASSPAGTGANGYTFGSGTRLTVV.

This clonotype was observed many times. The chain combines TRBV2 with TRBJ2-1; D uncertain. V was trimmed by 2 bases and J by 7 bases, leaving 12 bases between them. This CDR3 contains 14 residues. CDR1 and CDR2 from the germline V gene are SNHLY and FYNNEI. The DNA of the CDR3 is TGTGCCAGCAGTGAACGTGGCTATTTTAATGAGCAGTTCTTC. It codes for CASSERGYFNEQFF.

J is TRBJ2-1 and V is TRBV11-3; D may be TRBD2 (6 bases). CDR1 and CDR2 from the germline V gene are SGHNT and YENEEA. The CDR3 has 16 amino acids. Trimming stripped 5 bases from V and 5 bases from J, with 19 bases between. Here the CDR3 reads CASSQTPGLGNNEQFF. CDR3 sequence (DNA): TGTGCCAGCAGCCAAACGCCGGGACTGGGGAACAATGAGCAGTTCTTC. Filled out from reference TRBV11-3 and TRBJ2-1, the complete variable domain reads EAGVVQSPRYKIIEKKQPVAFWCNPISGHNTLYWYLQNLGQGPELLIRYENEEAVDDSQLPKDRFSAERLKGVDSTLKIQPAELGDSAVYLCASSQTPGLGNNEQFFGPGTRLTVL.

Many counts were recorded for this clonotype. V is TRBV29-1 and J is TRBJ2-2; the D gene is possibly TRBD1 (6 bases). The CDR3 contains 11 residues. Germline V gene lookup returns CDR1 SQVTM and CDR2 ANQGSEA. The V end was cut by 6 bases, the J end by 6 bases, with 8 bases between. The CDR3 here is CSVQGSGELFF. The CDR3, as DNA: TGCAGCGTACAGGGTTCCGGGGAGCTGTTTTTT.

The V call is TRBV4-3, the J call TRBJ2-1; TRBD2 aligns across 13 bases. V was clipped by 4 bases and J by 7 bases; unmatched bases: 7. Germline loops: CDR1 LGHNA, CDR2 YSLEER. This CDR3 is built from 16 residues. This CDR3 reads CASSPVTSGRRNEQFF. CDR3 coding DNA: TGCGCCAGCAGCCCGGTGACTAGCGGGAGGAGAAATGAGCAGTTCTTC.

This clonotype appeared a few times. This CDR3 is CASSEYEGGYEQYV. Here the CDR3 DNA reads TGCGCCAGCAGTGAGTACGAGGGAGGCTACGAGCAGTACGTC. This chain uses TRBV10-2 with TRBJ2-7, with TRBD2 as a possible D gene (6 bases). Germline lookup yields CDR1 WSHSY and CDR2 SAAADI. The V gene lost 1 base and the J gene lost 3 bases, with 10 bases spanning the gap. The CDR3 has 14 residues.

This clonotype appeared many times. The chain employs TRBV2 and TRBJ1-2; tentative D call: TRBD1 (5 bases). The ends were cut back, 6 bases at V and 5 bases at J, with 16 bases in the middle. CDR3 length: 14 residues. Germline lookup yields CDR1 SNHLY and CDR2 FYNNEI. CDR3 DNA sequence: TGTGCCAGCAGGGATCCCGGGACTGAATATGGCTACACCTTC. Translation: CASRDPGTEYGYTF. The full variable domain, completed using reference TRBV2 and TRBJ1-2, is EPEVTQTPSHQVTQMGQEVILRCVPISNHLYFYWYRQILGQKVEFLVSFYNNEISEKSEIFDDQFSVERPDGSNFTLKIRSTKLEDSAMYFCASRDPGTEYGYTFGSGTRLTVV.

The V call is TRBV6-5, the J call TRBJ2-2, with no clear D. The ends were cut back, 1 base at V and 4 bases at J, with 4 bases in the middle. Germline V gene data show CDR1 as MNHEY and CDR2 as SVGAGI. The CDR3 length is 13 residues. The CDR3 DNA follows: TGTGCCAGCAGTTACTGGATCACCGGGGAGCTGTTTTTT. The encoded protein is CASSYWITGELFF.

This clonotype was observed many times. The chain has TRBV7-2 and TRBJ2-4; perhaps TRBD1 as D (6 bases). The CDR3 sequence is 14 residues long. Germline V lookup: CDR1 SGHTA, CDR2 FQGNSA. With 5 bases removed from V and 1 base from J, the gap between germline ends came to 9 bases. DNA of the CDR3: TGTGCCAGCAGCAACAGGGTTGCCAAAAACATTCAGTACTTC. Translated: CASSNRVAKNIQYF.

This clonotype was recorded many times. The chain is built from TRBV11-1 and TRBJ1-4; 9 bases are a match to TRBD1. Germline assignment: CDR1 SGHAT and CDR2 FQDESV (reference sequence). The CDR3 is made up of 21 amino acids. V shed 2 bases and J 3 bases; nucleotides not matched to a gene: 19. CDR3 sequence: CASSLMDPGQGIPGANEKLFF. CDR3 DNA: TGTGCCAGCAGCTTAATGGATCCGGGACAGGGTATCCCCGGGGCTAATGAAAAACTGTTTTTT. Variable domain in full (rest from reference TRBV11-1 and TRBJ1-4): EAEVAQSPRYKITEKSQAVAFWCDPISGHATLYWYRQILGQGPELLVQFQDESVVDDSQLPKDRFSAERLKGVDSTLKIQPAELGDSAMYLCASSLMDPGQGIPGANEKLFFGSGTQLSVL.

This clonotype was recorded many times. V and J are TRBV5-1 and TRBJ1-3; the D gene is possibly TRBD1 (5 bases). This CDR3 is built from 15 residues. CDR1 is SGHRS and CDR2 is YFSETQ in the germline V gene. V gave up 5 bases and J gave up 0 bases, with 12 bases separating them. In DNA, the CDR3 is TGCGCCAGCAGACCTGGGACTAACTCTGGAAACACCATATATTTT. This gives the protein CASRPGTNSGNTIYF.

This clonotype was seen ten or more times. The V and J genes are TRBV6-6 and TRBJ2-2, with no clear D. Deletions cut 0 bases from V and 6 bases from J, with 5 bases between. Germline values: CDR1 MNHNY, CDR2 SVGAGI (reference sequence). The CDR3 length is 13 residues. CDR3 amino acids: CASSYSKSGELFF. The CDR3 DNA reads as TGTGCCAGCAGTTACTCGAAGTCCGGGGAGCTGTTTTTT.

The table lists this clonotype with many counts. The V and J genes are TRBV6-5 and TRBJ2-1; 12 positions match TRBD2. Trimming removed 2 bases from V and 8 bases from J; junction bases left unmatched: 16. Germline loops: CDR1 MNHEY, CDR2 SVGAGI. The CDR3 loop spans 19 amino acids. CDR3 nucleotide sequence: TGTGCCAGCAGTTACACAAACGGGAATCTAGCGGGAGGGTATTATGAGCAGTTCTTC. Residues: CASSYTNGNLAGGYYEQFF.

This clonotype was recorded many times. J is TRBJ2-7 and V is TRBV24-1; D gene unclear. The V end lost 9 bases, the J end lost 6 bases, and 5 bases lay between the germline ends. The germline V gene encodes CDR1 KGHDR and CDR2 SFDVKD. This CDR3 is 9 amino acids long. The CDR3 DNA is TGTGCCACCCGTTCCGAGCAGTACGTC. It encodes CATRSEQYV.

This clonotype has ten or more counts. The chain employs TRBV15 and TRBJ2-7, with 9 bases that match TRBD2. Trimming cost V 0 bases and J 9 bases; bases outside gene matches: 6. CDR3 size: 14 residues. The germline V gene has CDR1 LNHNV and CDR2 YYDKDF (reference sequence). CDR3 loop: CATSRDNSGSRQYF. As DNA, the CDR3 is TGTGCCACCAGCAGAGATAATAGCGGGAGTCGGCAGTACTTC.